This T cell receptor (beta chain) was obtained from a study of cytotoxic CD8 clonotypes in ibrutinib-treated CLL. CDR1 is SGHTA, CDR2 FQGNSA, per germline. The CDR3 extends over 17 amino acids. Between the trimmed V and J ends, which lost 5 bases and 4 bases, there was a span of 20 bases. The assay was immunoSEQ multiplex PCR, and TCRdb's table has in-frame clones only and misses some. The repertoire has around 310,000 clones, around four fifths of them found once; the top ten carry 6.5% to 8.5%. The sequence was obtained from a human donor with chronic lymphocytic leukemia. The chain has TRBV7-2 and TRBJ2-2; possibly TRBD1 for D (7 bases). The sequenced sample was PBMCs, obtained before ibrutinib treatment. CDR3 bases: TGTGCCAGCAGCCGCCCCTCGGGCAGGGGGGCCACCGGGGAGCTGTTTTTT. Translating it yields CASSRPSGRGATGELFF.